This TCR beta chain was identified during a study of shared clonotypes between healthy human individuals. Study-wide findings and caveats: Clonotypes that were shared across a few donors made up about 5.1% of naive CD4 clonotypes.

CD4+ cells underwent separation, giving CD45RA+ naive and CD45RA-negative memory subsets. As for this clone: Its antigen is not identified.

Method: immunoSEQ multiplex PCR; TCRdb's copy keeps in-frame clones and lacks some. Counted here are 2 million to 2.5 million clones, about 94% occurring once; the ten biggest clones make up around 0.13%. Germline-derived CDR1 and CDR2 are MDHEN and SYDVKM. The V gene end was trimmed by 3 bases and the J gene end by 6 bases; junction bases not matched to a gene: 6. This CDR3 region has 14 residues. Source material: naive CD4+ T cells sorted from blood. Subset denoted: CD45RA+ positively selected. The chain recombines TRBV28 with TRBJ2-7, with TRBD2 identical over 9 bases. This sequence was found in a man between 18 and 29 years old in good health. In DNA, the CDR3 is TGTGCCAGCAGTTTTGTGGGACTAGCAACCGAGCAGTACTTC. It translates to CASSFVGLATEQYF.